This TCR beta chain was captured in a study of blood T cell repertoires in COVID-19. For the study at large: PBMCs, B-cell-depleted T cells, or T cells provided the cDNA or gDNA that made up the material.

Authors' analysis steps: Counts of nucleated cells, estimated from reference gene primer amplification, were obtained. Some clones are missing from TCRdb's copy, which holds only in-frame ones; the method was immunoSEQ multiplex PCR. The V and J calls and clone size are taken from that table; D and trimming were inferred from the DNA. The sample lists fewer than 200,000 clones, 80% to 90% occurring once. Germline V lookup: CDR1 SGHTA, CDR2 FQGNSA. The CDR3 sequence is 18 residues long. Trimming removed 0 bases at V and 4 bases at J, with 21 bases between. This chain connects TRBV7-2 to TRBJ1-2, with D perhaps TRBD1 (6 bases). Sequenced sample: peripheral blood. The receptor's source is a man in his forties with active or convalescent COVID-19. CDR3 protein: CASSLALGGGNEVYGYTF. The CDR3, as DNA: TGTGCCAGCAGCTTAGCATTGGGTGGGGGCAATGAGGTCTATGGCTACACCTTC.